This TCR beta chain was documented in a study of siplizumab effects on memory and regulatory T cells (dated by TCRdb to between 2019 and 2020). Regarding the complete study: The study looked at the effect of siplizumab, an anti-CD2 antibody, on alloreactive T-cell subsets in allogeneic mixed lymphocyte reactions made from human PBMCs.

Findings and caveats that apply to the study as a whole: About 80-96% of proliferating CD4+ or CD8+ clones could not be given a naive or memory phenotype. Whether proliferating Tregs from siplizumab cultures actually had suppressive function was not functionally confirmed. Greater diversity appeared to be present in unstimulated naive T cells than in memory T cells, and a substantial contribution to the alloresponse seemed to be made by naive cells. In reactions with siplizumab, an average of 68.8% of mappable alloreactive CD4+ clones were Treg-derived, compared with roughly 26% in control reactions. Because sequences at frequencies below about 10^-5 were poorly captured, only a minor fraction of alloreactive clones could be mapped back to unstimulated subsets. Siplizumab significantly reduced the cumulative frequency of alloreactive sequences traceable to unstimulated CD4+ memory T cells.

To prepare the library, the immunoSEQ multiplex PCR assay was applied. Roughly 10^5 TCR templates per sample were assayed on the deep sequencing platform. Genomic DNA extracted from sorted T cells was used for TCRbeta CDR3 sequencing. The authors processed their data as follows. The R programming language was used for the clonal analysis of the TCRbeta CDR3 data. Alloreactive CD4+ and CD8+ clones were defined by comparing unstimulated samples with post-reaction CFSE-low samples. Regulatory or non-regulatory origin of alloreactive CD4+ clones was assigned by matching sequences to the sorted unstimulated Treg and non-Treg repertoires. TCRdb's version of the immuneACCESS table is confined to in-frame rearrangements and falls short of the full clone set. An unresolved V gene accounts for under half of the shortfall where checked; the remainder is of unknown origin. That table is the source of V, J and clone size, and D and trimming were worked out from the DNA. This sample holds about 62,000 clones; 79% were observed only once. The top ten constitute approximately 0.4% of the sample.

V and J are truncated by 7 bases and 6 bases respectively, leaving an intervening sequence of 10 bases. From cysteine to phenylalanine, the CDR3 is 12 amino acids long. CDR3 DNA only is kept here, 36 bases in frame from base 1. As encoded in the germline V gene, CDR1 is ENHRY while CDR2 is SYGVKD. Concerning this clone: Its antigen is not yet known. No base-level quality is on record; no much larger clone is a single base apart.

Additional sequencing covered unstimulated subsets from a few donor pairs, namely CD8+ effector memory, CD4+ naive, CD8+ TEMRA, CD4+ memory and CD8+ naive. Sorted unstimulated T cells, along with proliferating T cells recovered from mixed lymphocyte reactions, underwent TCRbeta CDR3 sequencing. Fresh whole blood from roughly 10 HLA-typed healthy donors was used to isolate PBMCs. The V gene is TRBV10-3 and the J gene is TRBJ2-4; no D gene is confidently identified. Specimen: memory CD4+ T cells sorted from blood. The intended sense of this specimen's cell subset or site label: unstimulated CD4+ memory T cells. This clonotype was obtained from a human donor in good health. The sequenced DNA: TGTGCCATCAAGGCCTCAGGAAACATTCAGTACTTC. It translates to CAIKASGNIQYF.